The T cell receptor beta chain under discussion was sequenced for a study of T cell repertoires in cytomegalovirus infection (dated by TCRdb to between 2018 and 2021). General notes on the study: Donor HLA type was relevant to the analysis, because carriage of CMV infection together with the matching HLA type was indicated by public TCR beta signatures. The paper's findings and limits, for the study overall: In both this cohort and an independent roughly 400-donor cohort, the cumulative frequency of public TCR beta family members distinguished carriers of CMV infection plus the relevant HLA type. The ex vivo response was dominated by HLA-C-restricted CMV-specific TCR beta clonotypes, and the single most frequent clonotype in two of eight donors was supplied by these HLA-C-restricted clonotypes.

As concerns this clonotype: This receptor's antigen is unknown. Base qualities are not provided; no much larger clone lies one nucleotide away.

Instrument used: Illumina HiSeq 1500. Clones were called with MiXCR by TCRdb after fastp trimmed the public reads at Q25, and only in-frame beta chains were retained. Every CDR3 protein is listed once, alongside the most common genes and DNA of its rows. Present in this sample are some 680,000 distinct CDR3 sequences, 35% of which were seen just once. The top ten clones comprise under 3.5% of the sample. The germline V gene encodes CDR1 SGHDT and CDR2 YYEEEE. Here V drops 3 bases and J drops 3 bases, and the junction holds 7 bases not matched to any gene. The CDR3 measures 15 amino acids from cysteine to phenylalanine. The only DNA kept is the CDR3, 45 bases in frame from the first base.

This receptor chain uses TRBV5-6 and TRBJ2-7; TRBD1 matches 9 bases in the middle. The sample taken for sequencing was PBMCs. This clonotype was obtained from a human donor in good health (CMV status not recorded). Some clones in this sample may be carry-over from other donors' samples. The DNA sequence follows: TGTGCCAGCAGCTCTACGGGACAGGGCATCTACGAGCAGTACTTC. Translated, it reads CASSSTGQGIYEQYF.